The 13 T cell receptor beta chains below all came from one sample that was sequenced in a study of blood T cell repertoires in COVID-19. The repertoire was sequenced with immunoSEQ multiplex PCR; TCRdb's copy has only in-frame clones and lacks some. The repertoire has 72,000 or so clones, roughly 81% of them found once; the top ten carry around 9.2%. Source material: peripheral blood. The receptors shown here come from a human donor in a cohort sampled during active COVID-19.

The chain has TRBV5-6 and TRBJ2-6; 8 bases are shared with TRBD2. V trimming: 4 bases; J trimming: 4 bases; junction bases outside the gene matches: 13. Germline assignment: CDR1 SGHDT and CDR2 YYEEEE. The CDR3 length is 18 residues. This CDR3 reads CASSGEPGGPSGANVLTF. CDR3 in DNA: TGTGCCAGCAGCGGAGAGCCGGGAGGGCCTTCCGGGGCCAACGTCCTGACTTTC.

The CDR3 spells CASSVGAGGNSPLHF. DNA for the CDR3: TGTGCCAGCAGCGTAGGCGCAGGGGGTAATTCACCCCTCCACTTT. The J gene is TRBJ1-6, the V gene TRBV9; 7 nucleotides match TRBD1. Germline CDR1 and CDR2: SGDLS and YYNGEE. This CDR3 has 15 residues. Trimming removed 0 bases from V and 6 bases from J; junction bases left unmatched: 3.

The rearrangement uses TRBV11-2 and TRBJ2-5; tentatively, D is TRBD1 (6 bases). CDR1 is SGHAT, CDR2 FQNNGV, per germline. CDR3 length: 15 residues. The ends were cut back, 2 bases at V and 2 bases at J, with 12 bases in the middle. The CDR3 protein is CASSLYSRGQETQYF. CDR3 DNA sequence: TGTGCCAGCAGCTTATATTCGAGGGGGCAAGAGACCCAGTACTTC.

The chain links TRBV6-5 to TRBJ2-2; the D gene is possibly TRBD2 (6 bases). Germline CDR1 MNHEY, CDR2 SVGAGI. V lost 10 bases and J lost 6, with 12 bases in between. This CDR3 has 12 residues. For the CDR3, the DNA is TGTGCCATCATTAGCGGTTCCGGGGAGCTGTTTTTT. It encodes CAIISGSGELFF.

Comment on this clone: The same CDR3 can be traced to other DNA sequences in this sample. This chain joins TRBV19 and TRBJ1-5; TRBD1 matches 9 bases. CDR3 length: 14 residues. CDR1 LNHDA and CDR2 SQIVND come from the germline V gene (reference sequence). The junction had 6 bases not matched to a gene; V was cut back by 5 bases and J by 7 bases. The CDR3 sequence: CASSLRQGGQPQHF. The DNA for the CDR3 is TGTGCCAGTAGTCTACGACAGGGGGGACAGCCCCAGCATTTT.

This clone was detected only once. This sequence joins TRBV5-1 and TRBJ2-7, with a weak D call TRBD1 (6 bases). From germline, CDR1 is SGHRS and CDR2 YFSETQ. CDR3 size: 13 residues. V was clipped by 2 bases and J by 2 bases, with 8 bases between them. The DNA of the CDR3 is TGCGCCAGCAGCTTTGGACAGACCTACGAGCAGTACTTC. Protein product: CASSFGQTYEQYF.

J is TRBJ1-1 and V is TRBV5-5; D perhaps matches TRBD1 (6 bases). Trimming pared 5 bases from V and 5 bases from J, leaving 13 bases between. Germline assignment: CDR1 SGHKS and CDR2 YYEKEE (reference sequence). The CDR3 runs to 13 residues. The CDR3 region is CASRPTGGTEAFF. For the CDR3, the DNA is TGTGCCAGCAGGCCGACAGGAGGAACTGAAGCTTTCTTT.

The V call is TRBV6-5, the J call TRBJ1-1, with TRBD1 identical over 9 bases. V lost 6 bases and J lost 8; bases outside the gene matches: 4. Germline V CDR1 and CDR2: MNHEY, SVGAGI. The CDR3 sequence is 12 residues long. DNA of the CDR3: TGTGCCAGCAGGGGGGGGACAGGGGAAGCTTTCTTT. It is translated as CASRGGTGEAFF.

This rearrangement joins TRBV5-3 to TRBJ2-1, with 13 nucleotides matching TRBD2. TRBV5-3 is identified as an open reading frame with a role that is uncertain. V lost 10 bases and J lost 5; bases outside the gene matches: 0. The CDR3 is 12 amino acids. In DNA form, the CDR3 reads TGTGCCGGGACTAGCGGGGACAATGAGCAGTTCTTC. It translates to CAGTSGDNEQFF.

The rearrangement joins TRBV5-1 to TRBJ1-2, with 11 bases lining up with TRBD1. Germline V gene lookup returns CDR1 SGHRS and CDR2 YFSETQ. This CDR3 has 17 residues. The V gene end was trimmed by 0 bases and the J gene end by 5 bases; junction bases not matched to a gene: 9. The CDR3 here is CASSLDYLGTGGYGYTF. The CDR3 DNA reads TGCGCCAGCAGCTTGGACTATCTCGGGACAGGGGGTTATGGCTACACCTTC.

The DNA of the CDR3 is TGTGCCAGCCGTCTTTCGCGGCAAGAGACCCAGTACTTC. Amino acid sequence: CASRLSRQETQYF. V gene TRBV12-3 or TRBV12-4 combines with J gene TRBJ2-5; no clear D gene. The CDR3 length is 13 residues. V dropped 8 bases and J dropped 2 bases, with 12 bases sitting between them.

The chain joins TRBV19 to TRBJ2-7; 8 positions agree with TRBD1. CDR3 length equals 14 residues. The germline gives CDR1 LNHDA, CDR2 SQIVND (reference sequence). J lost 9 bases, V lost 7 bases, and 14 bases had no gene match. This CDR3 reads CASMGPGTGCWQYF. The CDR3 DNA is TGTGCCAGTATGGGTCCCGGGACAGGCTGTTGGCAGTACTTC. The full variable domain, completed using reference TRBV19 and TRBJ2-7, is DGGITQSPKYLFRKEGQNVTLSCEQNLNHDAMYWYRQDPGQGLRLIYYSQIVNDFQKGDIAEGYSVSREKKESFPLTVTSAQKNPTAFYLCASMGPGTGCWQYFGPGTRLTVT.

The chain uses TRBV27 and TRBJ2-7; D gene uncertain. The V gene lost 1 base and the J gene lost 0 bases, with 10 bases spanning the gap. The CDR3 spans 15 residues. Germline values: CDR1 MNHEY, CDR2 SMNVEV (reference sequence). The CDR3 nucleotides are TGTGCCAGCAGTTTATGGGCAGGCAACTCCTACGAGCAGTACTTC. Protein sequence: CASSLWAGNSYEQYF.